This T cell receptor (beta chain) was sequenced during a study of OX40 agonist ivuxolimab in advanced cancers. Per the germline V gene, CDR1 is SEHNR and CDR2 is FQNEAQ (reference sequence). J lost 7 bases, V lost 3 bases, and 6 bases had no gene match. There are 15 residues in the CDR3. Details on this clone: Its cognate antigen is unknown.

The study, taken as a whole, reports: Clonal expansion in partial responders at 0.1-3.0 mg/kg ranked among the lowest.

Peripheral blood came from all dose cohorts at three timepoints. The repertoire was sequenced with immunoSEQ multiplex PCR; TCRdb's copy has only in-frame clones and lacks some. This table holds fewer than 45,000 clones, under 85% found once. The sequencing here drew on CD4+ or CD8+ T cells sorted from blood, taken in a trial of the OX40 agonist ivuxolimab. The chain links TRBV7-9 to TRBJ2-1; TRBD2 matches 10 bases. The clonotype originates from an adult with an advanced solid tumor such as melanoma, head and neck, liver or kidney cancer. The CDR3 DNA follows: TGTGCCAGCAGCTTGGAGCGGGAGGGAGGAAATGAGCAGTTCTTC. This codes for CASSLEREGGNEQFF. The whole variable domain, remainder taken from reference TRBV7-9 and TRBJ2-1, is DTGVSQNPRHKITKRGQNVTFRCDPISEHNRLYWYRQTLGQGPEFLTYFQNEAQLEKSRLLSDRFSAERPKGSFSTLEIQRTEQGDSAMYLCASSLEREGGNEQFFGPGTRLTVL.